The sequence of this T cell receptor beta chain was determined in a study of blood T cell repertoires in COVID-19. In the study overall: The United States, Italy and Spain were the sources of the acute and convalescent COVID-19 samples. PBMCs, B-cell-depleted T cells, or T cells provided the cDNA or gDNA that made up the material.

Source study methods: Reference gene primer amplification yielded estimated nucleated cell counts. Produced via immunoSEQ multiplex PCR; TCRdb's table is partial and in-frame only. D and trimming come from the DNA, and the V and J calls and clone size come from that table. The sample has hundreds of thousands of clones, approximately 80% seen once. This CDR3 has 17 residues. Germline V lookup: CDR1 SEHNR, CDR2 FQNEAQ (reference sequence). V was pared by 5 bases and J by 4 bases, with 11 bases of the junction left unmatched. Only a few counts were recorded for this clone. The chain combines TRBV7-9 with TRBJ2-6; the match to TRBD1 covers 7 bases. This receptor was identified in a woman aged 40 to 50 with active or convalescent COVID-19. Sequenced: peripheral blood. This chain's CDR3 is CASSLDREQPGANVLTF. The CDR3 nucleotides read TGTGCCAGCAGCCTTGACAGGGAACAGCCAGGGGCCAACGTCCTGACTTTC. The full variable domain, in which reference TRBV7-9 and TRBJ2-6 provide the parts outside the CDR3, is DTGVSQNPRHKITKRGQNVTFRCDPISEHNRLYWYRQTLGQGPEFLTYFQNEAQLEKSRLLSDRFSAERPKGSFSTLEIQRTEQGDSAMYLCASSLDREQPGANVLTFGAGSRLTVL.